This paragraph reports one T cell receptor beta chain. Its antigen is not yet known. No per-base quality is available; no much larger clone lies one base away. This entry comes from a study of T cell clonotyping in hematopoietic cell transplantation (dated by TCRdb to about 2021). Background on the whole study: Pretransplant samples from recipients were collected after cytoreduction. The study collected over a hundred blood samples from approximately 32 consecutive transplant recipients and their related donors. Recruitment of patients was conducted between late 2015 and 2017, and follow-up was continued until September 2020 or death. Study-wide findings and limitations: After transplant, TCR diversity in recipients dropped, and pathologically expanded clonotypes climbed progressively between day 30 and day 180. The sample size was limited and the cells went unsorted, which meant the CD4 and CD8 repertoire contributions could not be told apart. Just a small fraction of recipient repertoires overlapped with donor repertoires, and more than 95% appeared de novo at the given depth. Broader posttransplant TCR repertoire diversity was predicted by donor and pretransplant recipient Inverse Simpson Index values.

What this sample's time point label stands for: recipient sample about 28 days before transplant, after cytoreduction. Blood from recipients was drawn about 28 days before transplant and again at days 30, 100 and 180 after transplant. Nuclei Lysis Solution was used to extract genomic DNA from fresh or cryopreserved unfractionated peripheral blood mononuclear cells. The immunoSEQ assay, a bias-controlled multiplex PCR with V- and J-specific primers, was used to amplify TCR beta CDR3 regions from genomic DNA. In a second PCR step, the CDR3 amplicons were tagged with a proprietary barcode plus Illumina adapter sequences. An Illumina MiSeq instrument was used to sequence the CDR3 libraries. The published analysis was carried out like this. immunoSEQ Analyzer 3.0 was used for export and quality control, with R Bioconductor and Immunarch used for downstream analyses. Repertoire metrics were calculated using only productive rearrangements within the normalized downsampled data set. Pathologically expanded clonotypes were defined as those larger than 5 templates in the normalized cohort. The Inverse Simpson Index was used to measure repertoire diversity. CMV-specificity analyses were carried out on the non-normalized data set to capture all clonotypes. Here the immuneACCESS table is served through TCRdb, limited to in-frame sequences with V and J called. Missing clones are a known gap in these copies; in checked studies unresolved V genes cover under half, and the rest lacks a known reason. For V, J and clone size, that table is used; D and trimming come from the DNA. The sample table holds approximately 80,000 clones, of which less than 96% were seen once. The biggest ten clones account for 1.5% to 2% of the sample.

The clonotype was recovered from a woman in her fifties or sixties with acute myeloid leukemia. Some clones in this sample may be carry-over from other donors' samples. The input for sequencing was peripheral blood mononuclear cells, taken before stem cell transplant.

Here is the DNA: TGTGCCTGGAGTGTAGGGGGCGGGAGAGTATATTTT. Translated, this gives CAWSVGGGRVYF. The chain is assembled from TRBV30 and TRBJ2-3; the D segment may tentatively be TRBD1 or TRBD2, each giving 7 matched bases. V was cut back by 0 bases and J by 15 bases, leaving a gap of 16 bases between them. The CDR3, from cysteine to phenylalanine, totals 12 residues. The only DNA kept is the CDR3, 36 bases in frame from the first base. The germline V gene (reference sequence) gives CDR1 as GTSNPN and CDR2 as SVGIG. Reference TRBV30 and TRBJ2-3 genes cover what lies past the CDR3, so the full variable domain is SQTIHQWPATLVQPVGSPLSLECTVEGTSNPNLYWYRQAAGRGLQLLFYSVGIGQISSEVPQNLSASRPQDRQFILSSKKLLLSDSGFYLCAWSVGGGRVYFGPGTRLTVL.